The clone carrying this T cell receptor beta chain was found once. These data are taken from a study of blood T cell repertoires in COVID-19. Study at large: Donors in the United States, Italy and Spain gave samples during acute or convalescent COVID-19. Sample material is recorded as cDNA or gDNA derived from T cells, B-cell-depleted T cells, or PBMCs.

Original analysis: Estimation of nucleated cell counts was performed using reference gene primer amplification. Clones were sequenced by immunoSEQ multiplex PCR, and TCRdb holds only the in-frame ones, with some missing. D and trimming come from the DNA, and the V and J calls and clone size come from that table. This sample has about 110,000 clones; around nine tenths occur once, and the top ten carry approximately 5%. V shed 7 bases and J 9 bases; nucleotides not matched to a gene: 13. The germline V gene has CDR1 MNHEY and CDR2 SVGAGI. This CDR3 region has 14 residues. Sequenced material: peripheral blood. The chain has TRBV6-5 and TRBJ1-2; 8 bases line up with TRBD1. The receptor's source is a human donor in a cohort sampled during active COVID-19. In nucleotides, the CDR3 is TGTGCCAGCATTGGCCCAGGGGGCATTAGGAGCTACACCTTC. Amino acids: CASIGPGGIRSYTF.